Detailed here is one T cell receptor beta chain. The CDR3 is made up of 18 amino acids. V was shortened by 0 bases and J by 2 bases, with 17 bases between the two germline ends. Germline CDR1 is LGHNA and CDR2 is YNFKEQ. Profiling relied on immunoSEQ multiplex PCR, and the TCRdb table lists in-frame clones only, not all of them. The sample contains about 250,000 clones, around 90% of which appear only once. The sample is drawn from a study of blood T cell repertoires in COVID-19. Input material: peripheral blood. The clonotype was recovered from a man at least 80 years old with acute or convalescent COVID-19. The rearrangement joins TRBV4-2 to TRBJ2-1, with D perhaps TRBD2 (6 bases). The CDR3: CASSQEPSLAVAYNEQFF. CDR3 nucleotides: TGTGCCAGCAGCCAAGAACCATCCTTAGCGGTTGCCTACAATGAGCAGTTCTTC.